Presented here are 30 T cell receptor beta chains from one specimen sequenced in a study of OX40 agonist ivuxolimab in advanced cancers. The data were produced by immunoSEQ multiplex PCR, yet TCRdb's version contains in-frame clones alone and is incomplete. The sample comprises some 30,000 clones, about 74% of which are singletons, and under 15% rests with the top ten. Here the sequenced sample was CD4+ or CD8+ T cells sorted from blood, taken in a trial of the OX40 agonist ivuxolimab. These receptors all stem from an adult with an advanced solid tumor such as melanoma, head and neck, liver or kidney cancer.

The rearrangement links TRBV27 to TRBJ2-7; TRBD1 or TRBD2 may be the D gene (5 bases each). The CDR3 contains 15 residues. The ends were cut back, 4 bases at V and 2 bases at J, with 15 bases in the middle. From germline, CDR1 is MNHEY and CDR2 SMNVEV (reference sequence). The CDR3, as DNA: TGTGCCAGCAGTTACACCGGGACGGGGACCTACGAGCAGTACTTC. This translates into CASSYTGTGTYEQYF.

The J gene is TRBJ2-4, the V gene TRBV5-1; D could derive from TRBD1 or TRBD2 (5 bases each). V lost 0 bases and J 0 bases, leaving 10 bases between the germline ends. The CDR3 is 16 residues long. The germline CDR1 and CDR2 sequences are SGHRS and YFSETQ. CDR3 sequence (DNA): TGCGCCAGCAGCTTGGGGGGGTCTGAAGCCAAAAACATTCAGTACTTC. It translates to CASSLGGSEAKNIQYF.

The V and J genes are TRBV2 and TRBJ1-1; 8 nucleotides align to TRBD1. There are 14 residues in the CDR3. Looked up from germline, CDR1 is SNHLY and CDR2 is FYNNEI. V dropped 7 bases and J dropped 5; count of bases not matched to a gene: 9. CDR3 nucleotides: TGTGCCAGCACCGTTAGCAGGGGGCGGACTGAAGCTTTCTTT. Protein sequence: CASTVSRGRTEAFF.

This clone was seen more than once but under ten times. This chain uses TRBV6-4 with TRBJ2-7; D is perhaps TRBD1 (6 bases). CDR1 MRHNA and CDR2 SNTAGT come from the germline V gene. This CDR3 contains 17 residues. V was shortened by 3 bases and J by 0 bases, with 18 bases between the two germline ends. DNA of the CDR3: TGTGCCAGCAGTGATCGTTCAACAGGGAAATTCTCCTACGAGCAGTACGTC. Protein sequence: CASSDRSTGKFSYEQYV.

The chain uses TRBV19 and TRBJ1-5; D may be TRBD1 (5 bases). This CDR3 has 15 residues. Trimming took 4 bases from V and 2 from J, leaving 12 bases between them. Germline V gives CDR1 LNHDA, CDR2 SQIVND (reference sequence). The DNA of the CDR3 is TGTGCCAGTAGTAAGACAGCTAATGGCAATCAGCCCCAGCATTTT. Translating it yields CASSKTANGNQPQHF.

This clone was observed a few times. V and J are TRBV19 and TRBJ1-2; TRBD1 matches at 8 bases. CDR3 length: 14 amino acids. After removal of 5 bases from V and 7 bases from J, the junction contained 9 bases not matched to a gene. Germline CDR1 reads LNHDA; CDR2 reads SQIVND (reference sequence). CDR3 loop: CASSDQGAGLGYTF. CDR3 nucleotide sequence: TGTGCCAGTAGTGATCAGGGGGCTGGCCTTGGCTACACCTTC.

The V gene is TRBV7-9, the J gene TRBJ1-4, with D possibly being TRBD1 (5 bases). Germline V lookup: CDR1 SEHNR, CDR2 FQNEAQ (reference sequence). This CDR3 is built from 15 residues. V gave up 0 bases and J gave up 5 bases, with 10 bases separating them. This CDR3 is CASSLAAGRNEKLFF. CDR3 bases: TGTGCCAGCAGCTTAGCGGCAGGGCGGAATGAAAAACTGTTTTTT.

CDR3 protein: CASSPDTIYGYTF. In DNA, the CDR3 is TGTGCCAGCAGCCCGGACACAATCTATGGCTACACCTTC. The J gene is TRBJ1-2, the V gene TRBV2; D perhaps matches TRBD1 (5 bases). The ends were cut back, 6 bases at V and 4 bases at J, with 12 bases in the middle. Germline CDR1 and CDR2: SNHLY and FYNNEI. This CDR3 region has 13 residues.

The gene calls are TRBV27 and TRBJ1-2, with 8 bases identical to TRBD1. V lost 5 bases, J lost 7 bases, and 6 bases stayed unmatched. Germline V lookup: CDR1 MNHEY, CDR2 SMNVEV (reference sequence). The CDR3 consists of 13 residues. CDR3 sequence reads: CASSVGTGTGYTF. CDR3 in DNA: TGTGCCAGCAGTGTCGGGACAGGCACTGGCTACACCTTC.

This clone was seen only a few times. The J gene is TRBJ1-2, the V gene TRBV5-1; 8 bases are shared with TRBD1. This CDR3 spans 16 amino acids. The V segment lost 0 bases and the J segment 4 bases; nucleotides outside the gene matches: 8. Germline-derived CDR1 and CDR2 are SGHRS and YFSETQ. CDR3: CASSLGTTGGSYGYTF. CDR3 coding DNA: TGCGCCAGCAGCTTGGGGACCACAGGGGGGAGCTATGGCTACACCTTC.

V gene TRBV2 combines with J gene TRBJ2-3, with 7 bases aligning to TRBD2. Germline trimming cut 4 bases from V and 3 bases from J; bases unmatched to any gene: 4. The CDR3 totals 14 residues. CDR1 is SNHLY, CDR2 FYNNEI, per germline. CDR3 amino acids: CASSGQGGTDTQYF. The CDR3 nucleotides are TGTGCCAGCAGTGGGCAGGGAGGGACAGATACGCAGTATTTT. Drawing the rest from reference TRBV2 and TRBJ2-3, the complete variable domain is EPEVTQTPSHQVTQMGQEVILRCVPISNHLYFYWYRQILGQKVEFLVSFYNNEISEKSEIFDDQFSVERPDGSNFTLKIRSTKLEDSAMYFCASSGQGGTDTQYFGPGTRLTVL.

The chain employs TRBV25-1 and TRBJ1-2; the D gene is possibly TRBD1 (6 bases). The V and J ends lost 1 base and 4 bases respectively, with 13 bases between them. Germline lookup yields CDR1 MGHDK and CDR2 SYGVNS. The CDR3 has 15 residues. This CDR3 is CASSESQGGGYGYTF. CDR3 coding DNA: TGTGCCAGCAGTGAATCACAGGGCGGGGGCTATGGCTACACCTTC.

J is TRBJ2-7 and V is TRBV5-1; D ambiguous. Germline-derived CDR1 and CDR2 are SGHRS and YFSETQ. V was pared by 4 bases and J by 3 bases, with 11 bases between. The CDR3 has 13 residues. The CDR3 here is CASSPQTSYEQYF. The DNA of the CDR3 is TGCGCCAGCAGCCCCCAGACAAGCTACGAGCAGTACTTC.

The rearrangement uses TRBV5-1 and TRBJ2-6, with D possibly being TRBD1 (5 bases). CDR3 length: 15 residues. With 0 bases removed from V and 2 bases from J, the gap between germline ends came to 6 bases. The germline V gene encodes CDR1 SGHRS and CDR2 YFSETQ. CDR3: CASSLEGAGANVLTF. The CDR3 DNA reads TGCGCCAGCAGCTTGGAAGGGGCTGGGGCCAACGTCCTGACTTTC.

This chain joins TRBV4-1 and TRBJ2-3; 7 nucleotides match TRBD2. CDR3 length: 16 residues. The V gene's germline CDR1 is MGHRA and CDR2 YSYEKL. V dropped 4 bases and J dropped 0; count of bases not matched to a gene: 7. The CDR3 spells CASSRPLATSTDTQYF. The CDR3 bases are TGCGCCAGCAGCCGCCCACTAGCGACTAGCACAGATACGCAGTATTTT.

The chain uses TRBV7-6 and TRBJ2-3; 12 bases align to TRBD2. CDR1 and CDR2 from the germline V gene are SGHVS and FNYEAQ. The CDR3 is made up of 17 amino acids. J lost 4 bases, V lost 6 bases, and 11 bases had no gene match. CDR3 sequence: CASRLRASGGGADTQYF. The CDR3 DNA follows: TGTGCCAGCAGACTACGGGCTAGCGGGGGGGGAGCAGATACGCAGTATTTT.

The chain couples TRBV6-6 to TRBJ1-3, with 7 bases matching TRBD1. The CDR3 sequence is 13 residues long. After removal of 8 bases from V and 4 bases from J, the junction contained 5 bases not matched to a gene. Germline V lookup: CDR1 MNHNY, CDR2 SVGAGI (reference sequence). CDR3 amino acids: CASQGELGNTIYF. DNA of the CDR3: TGTGCCAGCCAGGGGGAGCTCGGAAACACCATATATTTT.

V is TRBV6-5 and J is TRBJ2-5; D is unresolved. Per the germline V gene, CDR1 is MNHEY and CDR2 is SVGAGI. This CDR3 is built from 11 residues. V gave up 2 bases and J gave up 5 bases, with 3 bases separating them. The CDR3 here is CASSYRETQYF. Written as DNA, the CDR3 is TGTGCCAGCAGTTACAGGGAGACCCAGTACTTC.

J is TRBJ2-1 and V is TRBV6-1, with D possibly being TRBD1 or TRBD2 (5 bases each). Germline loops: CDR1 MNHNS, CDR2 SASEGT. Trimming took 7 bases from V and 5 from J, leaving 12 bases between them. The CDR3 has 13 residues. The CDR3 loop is CASTRQGDNEQFF. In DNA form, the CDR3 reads TGTGCCAGCACTCGGCAGGGAGACAATGAGCAGTTCTTC.

The CDR3 here is CASKRFGDYYEQYF. Here the CDR3 DNA reads TGTGCCAGCAAGCGGTTTGGGGATTACTACGAGCAGTACTTC. The chain uses TRBV2 and TRBJ2-7; maybe TRBD2 (5 bases). Trimming shortened V by 7 bases and J by 3 bases, and 16 bases separated the two germline ends. The CDR3 sequence is 14 residues long. CDR1 and CDR2 (germline): SNHLY, FYNNEI.

For the CDR3, the DNA is TGTGCCAGCAGCTTAGGGCCAGCCGACAATGAGCAGTTCTTC. This encodes CASSLGPADNEQFF. The chain is built from TRBV7-7 and TRBJ2-1; D not resolved. This CDR3 is built from 14 residues. Germline loops: CDR1 SSHAT, CDR2 FNYEAQ (reference sequence). The germline V and J ends were trimmed by 1 base and 5 bases, with 9 bases remaining between them. Full variable domain (missing parts from reference TRBV7-7 and TRBJ2-1): GAGVSQSPRYKVTKRGQDVTLRCDPISSHATLYWYQQALGQGPEFLTYFNYEAQPDKSGLPSDRFSAERPEGSISTLTIQRTEQRDSAMYRCASSLGPADNEQFFGPGTRLTVL.

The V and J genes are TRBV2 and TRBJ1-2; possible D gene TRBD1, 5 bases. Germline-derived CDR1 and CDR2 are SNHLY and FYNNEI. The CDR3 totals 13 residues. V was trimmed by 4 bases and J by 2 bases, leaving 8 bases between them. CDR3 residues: CASSVDNNYGYTF. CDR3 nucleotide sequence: TGTGCCAGCAGTGTGGACAACAACTATGGCTACACCTTC. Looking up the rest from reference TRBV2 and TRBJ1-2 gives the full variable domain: EPEVTQTPSHQVTQMGQEVILRCVPISNHLYFYWYRQILGQKVEFLVSFYNNEISEKSEIFDDQFSVERPDGSNFTLKIRSTKLEDSAMYFCASSVDNNYGYTFGSGTRLTVV.

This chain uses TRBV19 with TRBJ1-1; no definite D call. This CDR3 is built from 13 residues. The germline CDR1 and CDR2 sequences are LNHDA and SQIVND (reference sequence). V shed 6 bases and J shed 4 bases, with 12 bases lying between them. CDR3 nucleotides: TGTGCCAGTAGGCCGATATTTGGCACTGAAGCTTTCTTT. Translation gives CASRPIFGTEAFF.

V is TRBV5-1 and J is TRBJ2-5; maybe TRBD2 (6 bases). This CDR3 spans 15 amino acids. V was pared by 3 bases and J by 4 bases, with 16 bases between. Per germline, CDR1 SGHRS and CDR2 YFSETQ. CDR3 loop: CASSSQAGFRETQYF. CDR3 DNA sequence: TGCGCCAGCAGCTCACAGGCGGGGTTCAGAGAGACCCAGTACTTC. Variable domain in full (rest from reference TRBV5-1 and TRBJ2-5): KAGVTQTPRYLIKTRGQQVTLSCSPISGHRSVSWYQQTPGQGLQFLFEYFSETQRNKGNFPGRFSGRQFSNSRSEMNVSTLELGDSALYLCASSSQAGFRETQYFGPGTRLLVL.

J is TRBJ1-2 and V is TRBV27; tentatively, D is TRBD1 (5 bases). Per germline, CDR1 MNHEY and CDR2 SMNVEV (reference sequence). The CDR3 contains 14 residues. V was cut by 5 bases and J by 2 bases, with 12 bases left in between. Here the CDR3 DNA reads TGTGCCAGCAGTACCGGGACGGAGAACTATGGCTACACCTTC. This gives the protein CASSTGTENYGYTF.

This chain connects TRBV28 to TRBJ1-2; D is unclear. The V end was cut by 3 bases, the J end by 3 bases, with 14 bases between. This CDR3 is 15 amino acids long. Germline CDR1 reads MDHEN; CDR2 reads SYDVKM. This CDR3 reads CASSLASTFHYGYTF. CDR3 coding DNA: TGTGCCAGCAGTTTGGCTTCCACCTTTCACTATGGCTACACCTTC.

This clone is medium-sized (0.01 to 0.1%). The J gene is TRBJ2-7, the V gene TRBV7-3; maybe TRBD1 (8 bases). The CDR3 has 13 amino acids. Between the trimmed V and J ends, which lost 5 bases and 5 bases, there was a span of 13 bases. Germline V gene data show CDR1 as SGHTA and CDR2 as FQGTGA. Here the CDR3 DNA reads TGTGCCAGCAGCCCAACAGGGGGGGACGAGCAGTACTTC. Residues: CASSPTGGDEQYF.

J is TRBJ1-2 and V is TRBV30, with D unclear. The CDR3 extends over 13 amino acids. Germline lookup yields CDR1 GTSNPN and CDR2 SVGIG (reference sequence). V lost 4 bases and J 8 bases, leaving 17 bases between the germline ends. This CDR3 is CAWIGLLLGGYTF. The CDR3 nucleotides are TGTGCCTGGATTGGGCTACTCCTCGGCGGCTACACCTTC.

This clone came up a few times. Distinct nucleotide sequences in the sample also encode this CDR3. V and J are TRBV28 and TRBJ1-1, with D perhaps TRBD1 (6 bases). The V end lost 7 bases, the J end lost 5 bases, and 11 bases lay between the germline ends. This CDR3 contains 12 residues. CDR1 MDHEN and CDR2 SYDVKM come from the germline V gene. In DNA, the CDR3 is TGTGCCAGCATGACAGGTGGGACTGAAGCTTTCTTT. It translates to CASMTGGTEAFF.

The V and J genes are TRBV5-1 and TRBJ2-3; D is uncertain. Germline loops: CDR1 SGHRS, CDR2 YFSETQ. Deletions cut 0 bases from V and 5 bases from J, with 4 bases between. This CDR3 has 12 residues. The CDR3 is CASSLVGDTQYF. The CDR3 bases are TGCGCCAGCAGCTTGGTGGGAGATACGCAGTATTTT.